The T cell receptor beta chain under discussion was sequenced for a study of T cell responses to AZD1222 COVID-19 vaccine. Study results and limitations: Receipt of two AZD1222 doses was followed by a rise in Spike-specific TCR breadth and depth. Baseline serology detected seropositivity in only a handful of AZD1222 recipients. The span of vaccine-associated CD4 TCRs extended across spike, with dominance at 160-218 and 743-854. In a largely white British group with more females than males, clonal diversity was possibly underestimated.

A word on this clone: Its antigen is still unknown.

The data were produced by immunoSEQ multiplex PCR, yet TCRdb's version contains in-frame clones alone and is incomplete. The table lists some 150,000 clones, 80% to 90% of them singletons. Trimming took off 3 bases at V and 1 base at J, with 11 bases between the two ends. CDR3 length: 15 amino acids. The V gene's germline CDR1 is SGDLS and CDR2 YYNGEE. The material sequenced was peripheral blood, taken 28 days after the second AZD1222 dose. V is TRBV9 and J is TRBJ2-1; a possible D gene is TRBD2 (7 bases). The sequence derives from an adult who received the AZD1222 COVID-19 vaccine. The DNA of the CDR3 is TGTGCCAGCAGCGGGGAGGGGGGATCCTACAATGAGCAGTTCTTC. Encoded protein: CASSGEGGSYNEQFF.